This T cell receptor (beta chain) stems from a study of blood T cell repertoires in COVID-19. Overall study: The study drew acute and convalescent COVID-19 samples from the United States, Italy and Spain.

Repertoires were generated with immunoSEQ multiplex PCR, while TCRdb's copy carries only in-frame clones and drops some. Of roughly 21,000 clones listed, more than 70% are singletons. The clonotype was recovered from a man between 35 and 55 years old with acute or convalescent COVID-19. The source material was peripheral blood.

CDR3 residues: CASSERLASGDTQYF. The DNA of the CDR3 is TGTGCCAGCAGTGAAAGGTTGGCTAGCGGAGATACGCAGTATTTT. The chain links TRBV6-1 to TRBJ2-3; 7 bases fit TRBD2. The CDR3 runs to 15 residues. The ends lost 2 bases at V and 5 bases at J; junction bases unmatched: 7. The V gene's germline CDR1 is MNHNS and CDR2 SASEGT.